These 23 T cell receptor beta chains originate from one sample sequenced in a study of cytomegalovirus exposure and HLA in healthy donors. PCR was performed using 60 Vbeta and 13 Jbeta primers. Assay used: immunoSEQ multiplex PCR; TCRdb lists only in-frame clones, some missing. Of about 160,000 clones listed, around 74% are singletons. The material sequenced was PBMCs. The receptors originated from a female donor in good health and CMV-seronegative.

In nucleotides, the CDR3 is TGTGCCAGCAGCCTCGATCGACAGGTCGGCTCTGGCTACACCTTC. This codes for CASSLDRQVGSGYTF. The gene calls are TRBV7-9 and TRBJ1-2; tentatively, D is TRBD1 (6 bases). CDR1 SEHNR and CDR2 FQNEAQ come from the germline V gene (reference sequence). V was pared by 5 bases and J by 7 bases, with 20 bases between. The CDR3 totals 15 residues.

This clone was observed a handful of times. The chain uses TRBV6-6 and TRBJ2-1; 13 positions match TRBD2. Germline CDR1 reads MNHNY; CDR2 reads SVGAGI (reference sequence). The CDR3 loop spans 16 amino acids. The ends lost 7 bases at V and 6 bases at J; junction bases unmatched: 9. CDR3: CASIQAGLAGLNEQFF. CDR3 coding DNA: TGTGCCAGCATCCAAGCGGGACTAGCGGGACTCAATGAGCAGTTCTTC.

V usage is TRBV7-9 and J usage is TRBJ1-5; 8 bases match TRBD1. The germline V gene has CDR1 SEHNR and CDR2 FQNEAQ (reference sequence). V shed 3 bases and J 5 bases; nucleotides not matched to a gene: 6. CDR3 length: 15 amino acids. The CDR3 DNA is TGTGCCAGCAGCTTGAACAGGGGGGGGGATCAGCCCCAGCATTTT. Translation gives CASSLNRGGDQPQHF.

The chain combines TRBV7-8 with TRBJ2-1; D might be TRBD2 (6 bases). V was pared by 1 base and J by 0 bases, with 13 bases between. Germline assignment: CDR1 SGHVS and CDR2 FQNEAQ. The CDR3 contains 17 residues. The CDR3 sequence is CASSLVRGVNSYNEQFF. Here the CDR3 DNA reads TGTGCCAGCAGCTTAGTCCGCGGGGTGAACTCCTACAATGAGCAGTTCTTC.

This chain joins TRBV5-6 and TRBJ1-1, with 7 bases aligning to TRBD1. This CDR3 is 18 amino acids long. The V gene end was trimmed by 3 bases and the J gene end by 0 bases; junction bases not matched to a gene: 14. Germline V gene lookup returns CDR1 SGHDT and CDR2 YYEEEE. For the CDR3, the DNA is TGTGCCAGCAGCTGGGGAACCCAGGGACAGCGCATGAACACTGAAGCTTTCTTT. This translates into CASSWGTQGQRMNTEAFF.

V usage is TRBV10-3 and J usage is TRBJ2-5; 7 bases are a match to TRBD2. Per germline, CDR1 ENHRY and CDR2 SYGVKD. The junction had 15 bases not matched to a gene; V was cut back by 6 bases and J by 11 bases. The CDR3 contains 14 residues. The CDR3 here is CAIREREIRREQYF. CDR3 bases: TGTGCCATCAGGGAGCGGGAAATACGTAGGGAGCAGTACTTC.

CDR3 sequence reads: CASSDPTGTSYEQYF. The CDR3 nucleotides read TGTGCCAGCAGCGACCCAACAGGGACCTCCTACGAGCAGTACTTC. V gene TRBV5-6 combines with J gene TRBJ2-7; D is possibly TRBD1 (6 bases). The CDR3 covers 15 residues. Germline-derived CDR1 and CDR2 are SGHDT and YYEEEE. V was shortened by 4 bases and J by 0 bases, with 14 bases between the two germline ends.

This chain links TRBV7-3 with TRBJ2-1; TRBD2 aligns across 9 bases. V was clipped by 3 bases and J by 9 bases; unmatched bases: 6. Germline loops: CDR1 SGHTA, CDR2 FQGTGA. This CDR3 comprises 14 residues. Here the CDR3 reads CASSLGGGAGEQFF. CDR3 DNA: TGTGCCAGCAGCTTGGGCGGGGGGGCCGGTGAGCAGTTCTTC.

The rearrangement joins TRBV4-1 to TRBJ2-1; 7 positions agree with TRBD2. After removal of 1 base from V and 3 bases from J, the junction contained 3 bases not matched to a gene. CDR1 and CDR2 (germline): MGHRA, YSYEKL. The CDR3 loop spans 15 amino acids. For the CDR3, the DNA is TGCGCCAGCAGCCAAGGACTAGCACACTACAATGAGCAGTTCTTC. Amino acid sequence: CASSQGLAHYNEQFF.

The chain carries TRBV6-5 and TRBJ2-4, with TRBD1 matching over 10 bases. This CDR3 has 15 residues. V shed 7 bases and J 1 base; nucleotides not matched to a gene: 4. CDR1 is MNHEY and CDR2 is SVGAGI in the germline V gene. Here the CDR3 reads CASTEDRGAKNIQYF. DNA of the CDR3: TGTGCCAGCACAGAGGACAGGGGGGCCAAAAACATTCAGTACTTC.

V gene TRBV5-1 combines with J gene TRBJ2-1; tentatively, D is TRBD2 (6 bases). Trimming left V 4 bases short and J 3 bases short, with 11 bases between. The CDR3 is 14 residues long. Germline V gives CDR1 SGHRS, CDR2 YFSETQ. The CDR3 bases are TGCGCCAGCAGCCCGGACTATTTCTACAATGAGCAGTTCTTC. Protein: CASSPDYFYNEQFF. Filled out from reference TRBV5-1 and TRBJ2-1, the complete variable domain reads KAGVTQTPRYLIKTRGQQVTLSCSPISGHRSVSWYQQTPGQGLQFLFEYFSETQRNKGNFPGRFSGRQFSNSRSEMNVSTLELGDSALYLCASSPDYFYNEQFFGPGTRLTVL.

This clone has just a few counts. The rearrangement links TRBV7-3 to TRBJ2-5; D might be TRBD2 (6 bases). The CDR3 contains 13 residues. From germline, CDR1 is SGHTA and CDR2 FQGTGA. Trimming removed 5 bases at V and 3 bases at J, with 10 bases between. This chain's CDR3 is CASSPSGEETQYF. The DNA of the CDR3 is TGTGCCAGCAGCCCCTCGGGGGAAGAGACCCAGTACTTC.

This chain uses TRBV9 with TRBJ1-1; D perhaps matches TRBD1 (5 bases). V lost 0 bases and J 0 bases, leaving 15 bases between the germline ends. There are 17 residues in the CDR3. Looked up from germline, CDR1 is SGDLS and CDR2 is YYNGEE. The CDR3 DNA reads as TGTGCCAGCAGCGTAGCTGGGGCCGGAGTGGTGAACACTGAAGCTTTCTTT. Protein: CASSVAGAGVVNTEAFF.

The V and J genes are TRBV19 and TRBJ2-1, with D possibly being TRBD1 (6 bases). Germline lookup yields CDR1 LNHDA and CDR2 SQIVND (reference sequence). The CDR3 sequence is 17 residues long. Trimming took 5 bases from V and 2 from J, leaving 19 bases between them. CDR3 sequence (DNA): TGTGCCAGTAGTCTCCGGCCGGGGACATTTACCTACAATGAGCAGTTCTTC. Translated, it gives CASSLRPGTFTYNEQFF. The variable domain in full, with the rest retrieved from reference TRBV19 and TRBJ2-1, is DGGITQSPKYLFRKEGQNVTLSCEQNLNHDAMYWYRQDPGQGLRLIYYSQIVNDFQKGDIAEGYSVSREKKESFPLTVTSAQKNPTAFYLCASSLRPGTFTYNEQFFGPGTRLTVL.

The V call is TRBV19, the J call TRBJ2-7; D gene uncertain. The length of the CDR3 is 13 residues. The germline V and J ends were trimmed by 3 bases and 0 bases, with 6 bases remaining between them. Germline CDR1 reads LNHDA; CDR2 reads SQIVND (reference sequence). The CDR3 protein is CASSMGVSYEQYF. In DNA form, the CDR3 reads TGTGCCAGTAGTATGGGCGTCTCCTACGAGCAGTACTTC.

Comment on this clone: The same CDR3 also results from other DNA sequences found in this sample. The CDR3 DNA is TGCGCCAGCAGCTTAGGTGGCACAGGGGAAGAGACCCAGTACTTC. The encoded protein is CASSLGGTGEETQYF. The V gene is TRBV5-1, the J gene TRBJ2-5; 7 bases agree with TRBD1. This CDR3 is built from 15 residues. In germline, CDR1 is SGHRS, CDR2 YFSETQ. V was pared by 2 bases and J by 3 bases, with 7 bases of the junction left unmatched.

The rearrangement joins TRBV12-2 to TRBJ2-1; the table's D call, TRBD2, has no DNA check behind it. TRBV12-2 is marked as a pseudogene. This CDR3 has 20 amino acids. The chain's CDR3 is CASRIASGTSGGLPYNEQFF. The CDR3 coding sequence is TGTGCAAGTCGCATCGCCTCCGGGACTAGCGGGGGCCTCCCCTACAATGAGCAGTTCTTC.

In its sample, this clone was seen a few times. The chain couples TRBV7-9 to TRBJ2-5; 8 bases are a match to TRBD2. The V gene end was trimmed by 4 bases and the J gene end by 7 bases; junction bases not matched to a gene: 14. Germline CDR1 and CDR2: SEHNR and FQNEAQ (reference sequence). The CDR3 loop spans 16 amino acids. DNA of the CDR3: TGTGCCAGCAGCTCGGGACTAGAATCCCCGGGGACGACCCAGTACTTC. Translating it yields CASSSGLESPGTTQYF.

The chain employs TRBV15 and TRBJ2-7; weak D call: TRBD2 (5 bases). The germline V gene has CDR1 LNHNV and CDR2 YYDKDF (reference sequence). There are 13 residues in the CDR3. V lost 5 bases to trimming and J lost 0 bases, with 8 bases between them. The CDR3 spells CATSRGNSYEQYF. DNA for the CDR3: TGTGCCACCAGCCGGGGAAACTCCTACGAGCAGTACTTC.

The rearrangement joins TRBV7-9 to TRBJ1-1; 8 nucleotides line up with TRBD1. The germline CDR1 and CDR2 sequences are SEHNR and FQNEAQ (reference sequence). The CDR3 totals 16 residues. V lost 3 bases to trimming and J lost 0 bases; unmatched junction nucleotides: 6. The CDR3 DNA reads as TGTGCCAGCAGCTTCCCAGGGGGCGCGGTGAACACTGAAGCTTTCTTT. Its protein is CASSFPGGAVNTEAFF.

The chain links TRBV18 to TRBJ2-5; no clear D gene. Trimming removed 1 base at V and 3 bases at J, with 6 bases between. This CDR3 region has 13 residues. Germline CDR1 KGHSH, CDR2 LQKENI. The CDR3 spells CASSPRLEETQYF. DNA of the CDR3: TGTGCCAGCTCACCACGGCTTGAAGAGACCCAGTACTTC.

This clone was observed a single time. The V and J genes are TRBV2 and TRBJ2-1; 7 bases agree with TRBD2. With 6 bases clipped from V and 5 bases from J, the junction kept 13 bases outside the gene matches. Looked up from germline, CDR1 is SNHLY and CDR2 is FYNNEI. CDR3 length: 16 amino acids. The CDR3 DNA follows: TGTGCCAGCAGCGGTGCTAGGGCTAGCGGAGACAATGAGCAGTTCTTC. Encoded protein: CASSGARASGDNEQFF. Complete variable domain (other parts from reference TRBV2 and TRBJ2-1): EPEVTQTPSHQVTQMGQEVILRCVPISNHLYFYWYRQILGQKVEFLVSFYNNEISEKSEIFDDQFSVERPDGSNFTLKIRSTKLEDSAMYFCASSGARASGDNEQFFGPGTRLTVL.

This chain uses TRBV6-6 with TRBJ2-3; D is possibly TRBD1 (6 bases). The CDR3 sequence is 15 residues long. Trimming pared 4 bases from V and 3 bases from J, leaving 14 bases between. Germline CDR1 MNHNY, CDR2 SVGAGI (reference sequence). The chain's CDR3 is CASSSTGDPTDTQYF. The CDR3 DNA reads as TGTGCCAGCAGTTCGACAGGAGATCCAACAGATACGCAGTATTTT.